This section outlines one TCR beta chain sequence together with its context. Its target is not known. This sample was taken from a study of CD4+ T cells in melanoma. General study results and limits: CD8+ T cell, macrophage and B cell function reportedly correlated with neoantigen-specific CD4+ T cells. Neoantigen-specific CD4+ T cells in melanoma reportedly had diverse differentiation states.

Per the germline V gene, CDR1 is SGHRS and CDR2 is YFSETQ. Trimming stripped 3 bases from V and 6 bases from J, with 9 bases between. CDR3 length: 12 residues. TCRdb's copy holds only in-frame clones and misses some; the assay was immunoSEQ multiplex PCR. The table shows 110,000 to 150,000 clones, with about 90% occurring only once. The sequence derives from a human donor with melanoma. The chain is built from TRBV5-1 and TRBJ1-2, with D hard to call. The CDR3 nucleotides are TGCGCCAGCAGCTATCAAGGGAATGGCTACACCTTC. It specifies CASSYQGNGYTF.